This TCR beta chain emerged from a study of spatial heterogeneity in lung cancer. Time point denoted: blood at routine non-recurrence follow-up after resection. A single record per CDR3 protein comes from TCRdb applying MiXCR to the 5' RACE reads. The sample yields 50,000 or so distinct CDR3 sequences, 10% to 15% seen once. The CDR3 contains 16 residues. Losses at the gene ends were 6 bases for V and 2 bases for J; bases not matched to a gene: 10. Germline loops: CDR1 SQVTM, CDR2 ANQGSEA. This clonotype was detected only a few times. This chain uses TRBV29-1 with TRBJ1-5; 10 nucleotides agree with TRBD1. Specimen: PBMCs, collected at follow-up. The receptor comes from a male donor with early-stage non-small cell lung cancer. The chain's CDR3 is CSVATGGRGGNQPQHF. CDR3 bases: TGCAGCGTAGCGACAGGGGGCAGGGGAGGCAATCAGCCCCAGCATTTT. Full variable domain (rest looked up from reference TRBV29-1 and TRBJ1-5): SAVISQKPSRDICQRGTSLTIQCQVDSQVTMMFWYRQQPGQSLTLIATANQGSEATYESGFVIDKFPISRPNLTFSTLTVSNMSPEDSSIYLCSVATGGRGGNQPQHFGDGTRLSIL.